This entry lists 11 T cell receptor beta chains sequenced from one sample in a study of blood T cell repertoires in COVID-19. Sequenced by immunoSEQ multiplex PCR; TCRdb stores in-frame clones only, minus some. The repertoire holds about 78,000 clones, approximately 90% seen once, with around 5% in the top ten. The sequencing sample was made of peripheral blood. These receptors were obtained from a woman aged 80 or over with active or convalescent COVID-19.

V usage is TRBV5-4 and J usage is TRBJ2-5, with D possibly being TRBD2 (6 bases). Germline V gene sequence: CDR1 SGHNT, CDR2 YYREEE (reference sequence). The length of the CDR3 is 16 residues. Trimming took off 0 bases at V and 5 bases at J, with 17 bases between the two ends. The CDR3 sequence is CASSLGGGSSGETQYF. Here the CDR3 DNA reads TGTGCCAGCAGCTTGGGCGGAGGGAGCAGCGGGGAGACCCAGTACTTC.

The chain employs TRBV28 and TRBJ2-1; a weak D match, TRBD2 (6 bases). This CDR3 is 13 amino acids long. The V gene lost 5 bases and the J gene lost 12 bases, with 17 bases spanning the gap. Germline V gene sequence: CDR1 MDHEN, CDR2 SYDVKM. The CDR3 loop reads CASSPRPEGRQFF. The CDR3 DNA follows: TGTGCCAGCAGTCCCCGGCCGGAGGGGAGGCAGTTCTTC.

This clone showed up just once. This rearrangement joins TRBV5-6 to TRBJ2-5; 9 bases are a match to TRBD2. This CDR3 region has 18 residues. Germline lookup yields CDR1 SGHDT and CDR2 YYEEEE. Trimming at V came to 7 bases and at J to 1 base, leaving 17 bases not matched to a gene. The CDR3 here is CASSSWGRRGGAQETQYF. The CDR3 DNA sequence: TGTGCCAGCTCATCATGGGGCCGGCGGGGGGGGGCCCAAGAGACCCAGTACTTC.

J is TRBJ1-1 and V is TRBV3-1 (or the pseudogene TRBV3-2), with a possible D match to TRBD1 (6 bases). Trimming removed 1 base from V and 0 bases from J, with 12 bases in between. The germline V gene has CDR1 LGHDT and CDR2 YNNKEL (reference sequence). The CDR3 is 16 residues long. The DNA for the CDR3 is TGTGCCAGCAGCCAAGTCGGACAGACCATGAACACTGAAGCTTTCTTT. As protein: CASSQVGQTMNTEAFF.

The gene calls are TRBV10-3 and TRBJ2-3, with a possible D match to TRBD2 (7 bases). The germline V gene has CDR1 ENHRY and CDR2 SYGVKD. This CDR3 region has 16 residues. The V end was cut by 2 bases, the J end by 5 bases, with 17 bases between. The CDR3 here is CAISEGTGRVRDTQYF. The CDR3 DNA follows: TGTGCCATCAGTGAGGGCACAGGGAGGGTGAGAGATACGCAGTATTTT.

V gene TRBV6-6 combines with J gene TRBJ2-3; the D gene is possibly TRBD2 (5 bases). The CDR3 sequence is 12 residues long. The germline V gene has CDR1 MNHNY and CDR2 SVGAGI (reference sequence). V was shortened by 11 bases and J by 3 bases, with 12 bases between the two germline ends. The CDR3: CAGSGGTDTQYF. The CDR3 DNA is TGTGCCGGGTCGGGCGGGACAGATACGCAGTATTTT.

This clone has a handful of counts. The chain couples TRBV5-1 to TRBJ1-2; D remains ambiguous. Germline V lookup: CDR1 SGHRS, CDR2 YFSETQ. Trimming cost V 0 bases and J 3 bases, with 6 bases left between them. The CDR3 contains 13 residues. The CDR3 region is CASSLAQYYGYTF. As DNA, the CDR3 is TGCGCCAGCAGCTTGGCCCAGTACTATGGCTACACCTTC. Together with reference TRBV5-1 and TRBJ1-2, the CDR3 gives the full variable domain: KAGVTQTPRYLIKTRGQQVTLSCSPISGHRSVSWYQQTPGQGLQFLFEYFSETQRNKGNFPGRFSGRQFSNSRSEMNVSTLELGDSALYLCASSLAQYYGYTFGSGTRLTVV.

V and J are TRBV2 and TRBJ1-1, with no clear D. This CDR3 is 12 amino acids long. Trimming removed 5 bases at V and 4 bases at J, with 8 bases between. Germline V lookup: CDR1 SNHLY, CDR2 FYNNEI. CDR3 bases: TGTGCCAGCAGTCCGGTTGTCACTGAAGCTTTCTTT. It translates to CASSPVVTEAFF.

The gene calls are TRBV15 and TRBJ2-1, with TRBD2 matching over 8 bases. The CDR3 is 17 amino acids. CDR1 is LNHNV and CDR2 is YYDKDF in the germline V gene (reference sequence). V shed 0 bases, J shed 2 bases, and the junction held 6 bases outside the gene matches. The CDR3 nucleotides read TGTGCCACCAGCAGAGATGGAGCGGGGGCAGCCTACAATGAGCAGTTCTTC. Translated: CATSRDGAGAAYNEQFF.

The genes are TRBV18 and TRBJ2-3; perhaps TRBD1 as D (6 bases). CDR3 length: 14 residues. The germline CDR1 and CDR2 sequences are KGHSH and LQKENI. The V gene lost 5 bases and the J gene lost 3 bases, with 12 bases spanning the gap. The CDR3 DNA reads TGTGCCAGCTCAACAGGGTACGGTACAGATACGCAGTATTTT. Its protein product is CASSTGYGTDTQYF.

This CDR3 reads CASSQLAGGGEQYF. In DNA form, the CDR3 reads TGTGCCAGCAGCCAACTAGCGGGAGGAGGCGAGCAGTACTTC. J is TRBJ2-7 and V is TRBV3-1 (or the pseudogene TRBV3-2); TRBD2 aligns across 11 bases. This CDR3 spans 14 amino acids. Germline trimming cut 2 bases from V and 6 bases from J; bases unmatched to any gene: 3. CDR1 is LGHDT, CDR2 YNNKEL, per germline (reference sequence).